Listed below are T cell receptor beta chains from one sample, sequenced in a study of human T cells and chemical hapten exposure. TCRdb independently ran MiXCR on the RACE reads; one entry per CDR3 protein. The sample has 100,000 or so distinct CDR3 sequences, about 11% seen once. Sample: whole blood, taken in connection with sensitization to the hapten diphenylcyclopropenone (DPC). The source of these receptors is a man aged 40-50 years with alopecia areata. Some clones in this sample may be carry-over from other donors' samples. CDR3s leave out the opening cysteine and the closing phenylalanine or tryptophan. A D gene is named only where the DNA matches it firmly.

d_gene	j_gene	v_gene	CDR3aa
NA	TRBJ1-1	TRBV5-6	ASSGGVGTEAF
NA	TRBJ1-1	TRBV6-5	ASKTSGGDATEAF
TRBD2	TRBJ2-3	TRBV5-1	ASSSGLAGAPTQY
TRBD2	TRBJ2-2	TRBV10-3	AIRMVAGLTTGELF
TRBD1	TRBJ1-4	TRBV6-1	ASSEARGGQGGGKLF
TRBD1	TRBJ1-2	TRBV11-2	ASSPQTGIGYGYT
TRBD1	TRBJ1-5	TRBV6-5	ASSGDRASNQPQH
TRBD2	TRBJ2-3	TRBV6-2/TRBV6-3	ASSYGGSGRADTQY
TRBD2	TRBJ2-1	TRBV10-3	AISESITVSSGRTRGAYNEQF
NA	TRBJ2-3	TRBV6-5	ASSYAGLGDTQY
TRBD2	TRBJ2-1	TRBV3-1	ASSQGLAGIDEQF
TRBD2	TRBJ2-5	TRBV3-1	ASSQATSGRGGTQY
TRBD2	TRBJ2-1	TRBV20-1	SARDLVTSGRNEQF
NA	TRBJ1-5	TRBV6-5	ASSYLPRGNQPQH
NA	TRBJ2-5	TRBV20-1	SVQGQETQY
NA	TRBJ1-6	TRBV27	ASSLGFNSPLH
NA	TRBJ2-5	TRBV4-3	ASSRGTLERETQY
TRBD2	TRBJ2-3	TRBV20-1	SARGVAGGVDTQY
NA	TRBJ1-3	TRBV7-6	ASSSRDTGNTIY
NA	TRBJ2-5	TRBV28	ASSSPAGVTGTQY
TRBD2	TRBJ2-3	TRBV10-3	ATSGTSGRVGTDTQY
NA	TRBJ2-3	TRBV7-9	ASSLAATITDTQY
NA	TRBJ1-1	TRBV6-5	ASSPDRSNTEAF
TRBD2	TRBJ2-6	TRBV9	ASSVGGGEVRGANVLT
NA	TRBJ2-7	TRBV5-1	ASSMDIDYEQY
TRBD1	TRBJ2-3	TRBV5-1	ASSIPGQVTDTQY
TRBD2	TRBJ2-3	TRBV5-4	ASRRTSGSSADTQY
NA	TRBJ2-7	TRBV3-1	ASSQEGTPLGEQY
NA	TRBJ1-5	TRBV21-1	ASSNLGQVHPQH
NA	TRBJ1-6	TRBV7-2	ASSLGRQGRYSPLH
NA	TRBJ2-1	TRBV25-1	ASSAGTFSSYNEQF
NA	TRBJ2-3	TRBV6-2/TRBV6-3	ASSYGASYTTDTQY
TRBD1	TRBJ1-1	TRBV27	ASRQGAPTEAF
NA	TRBJ1-2	TRBV5-1	ASSPGQYGYT
NA	TRBJ2-3	TRBV6-1	ASSATVHTQY
TRBD2	TRBJ2-3	TRBV6-2/TRBV6-3	ASSLAGFTDTQY
NA	TRBJ1-6	TRBV14	ASSQGGVFSYNSPLH
TRBD2	TRBJ2-5	TRBV7-2	ASSLAGTSGFQETQY
NA	TRBJ1-2	TRBV5-1	ASSSGLVRGAYYGYT
NA	TRBJ2-3	TRBV3-1	ASSLRGADTQY
NA	TRBJ2-2	TRBV28	ASRSASAQAGELF
NA	TRBJ1-4	TRBV6-5	ASSYGQQGEKLF
NA	TRBJ1-1	TRBV12-3/TRBV12-4	ASSPPGPRHMNTEAF
NA	TRBJ1-3	TRBV10-3	ATRTRSSGNTIY
NA	TRBJ1-5	TRBV12-3/TRBV12-4	ASSLAGGDQPQH
NA	TRBJ1-2	TRBV18	ASSPPSANYGYT
TRBD2	TRBJ2-1	TRBV2	ASSGTSGSSYNEQF
NA	TRBJ2-7	TRBV7-9	ASSLAGTEIGQY
NA	TRBJ2-3	TRBV5-1	ASSLTSGAAGTDTQY
TRBD2	TRBJ2-3	TRBV5-1	ASRWRASGHPSTDTQY
NA	TRBJ1-3	TRBV5-1	ASSLDVSGNTIY
NA	TRBJ1-1	TRBV7-2	ASSSYRVGTEAF
NA	TRBJ1-1	TRBV27	ASSSTAFYTEAF
TRBD1	TRBJ2-7	TRBV12-3/TRBV12-4	ASSAQQGVDEQY
NA	TRBJ1-2	TRBV29-1	SAAAGDDYGYT